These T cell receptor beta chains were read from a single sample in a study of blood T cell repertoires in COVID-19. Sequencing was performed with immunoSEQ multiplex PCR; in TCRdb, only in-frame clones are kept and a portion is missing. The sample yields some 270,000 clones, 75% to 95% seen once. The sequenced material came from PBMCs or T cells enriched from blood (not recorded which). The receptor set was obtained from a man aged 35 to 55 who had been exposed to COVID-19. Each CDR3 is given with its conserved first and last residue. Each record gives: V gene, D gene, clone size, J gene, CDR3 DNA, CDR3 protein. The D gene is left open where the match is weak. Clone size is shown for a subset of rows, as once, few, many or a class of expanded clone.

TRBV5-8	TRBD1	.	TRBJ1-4	TGTGCCAGCAGCTTCAGGGGGTCCACAACTAATGAAAAACTGTTTTTT	CASSFRGSTTNEKLFF
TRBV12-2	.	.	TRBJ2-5	TGTGCAAGTCGCTTAGCGCCGAAGGGGCGAAAGACCCAGTACTTC	CASRLAPKGRKTQYF
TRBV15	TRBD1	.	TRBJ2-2	TGTGCCACCAGCGAGACCCGGACAGGGGGCGGGATGGCCGGGGAGCTGTTTTTT	CATSETRTGGGMAGELFF
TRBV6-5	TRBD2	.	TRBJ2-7	TGTGCCAGCAGACAGCTAGCGGGAGGACCCTACGAGCAGTACTTC	CASRQLAGGPYEQYF
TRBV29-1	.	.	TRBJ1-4	TGCAGCGTTGTAGAGAGGGACTTTAATGAAAAACTGTTTTTT	CSVVERDFNEKLFF
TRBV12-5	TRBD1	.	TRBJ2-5	TGTGCTAGTGGTTTGGGGACAGGTAAAGAGACCCAGTACTTC	CASGLGTGKETQYF
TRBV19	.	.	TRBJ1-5	TGTGCCAGTAGTATGCGGGGGAGCGGTCAGCCCCAGCATTTT	CASSMRGSGQPQHF
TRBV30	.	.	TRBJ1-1	TGTGCCTGGAGCCTTCTTTTTACTGAAGCTTTCTTT	CAWSLLFTEAFF
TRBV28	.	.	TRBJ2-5	TGTGCCAGCAGTTTAAACAGGGAGAAGACCCAGTACTTC	CASSLNREKTQYF
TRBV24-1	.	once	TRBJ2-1	TGTGCCACCAGTGATTTTGGGGCCAGCTCCTACAATGAGCAGTTCTTC	CATSDFGASSYNEQFF
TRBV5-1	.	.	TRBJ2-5	TGCGCCAGCAGCTCCAACCAACGAGTAGAGACCCAGTACTTC	CASSSNQRVETQYF
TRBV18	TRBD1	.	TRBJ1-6	TGTGCCAGCTCACCTACCGGGACAGGGTCCAATTCACCCCTCCACTTT	CASSPTGTGSNSPLHF
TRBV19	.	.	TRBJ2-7	TGTGCCAGTAGTATCTGGACACGGCCGGACGAGCAGTACTTC	CASSIWTRPDEQYF
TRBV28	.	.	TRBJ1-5	TGTGCCAGCAGTTTTCTCGGGGAAAGTCAGCCCCAGCATTTT	CASSFLGESQPQHF
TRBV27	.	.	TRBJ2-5	TGTGCCAGCAGTTTATCGGGCCGAATGTACTTC	CASSLSGRMYF
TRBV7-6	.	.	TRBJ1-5	TGTGCCAGCAGCTTAGGATCGGGGTTCGATCAGCCCCAGCATTTT	CASSLGSGFDQPQHF
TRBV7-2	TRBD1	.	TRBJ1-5	TGTGCCAGCAGCCTAAGGACAGGAGGTCCCAATCAGCCCCAGCATTTT	CASSLRTGGPNQPQHF
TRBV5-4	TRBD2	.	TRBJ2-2	TGTGCCAGCAGCTTCCAGCGGGAGAAGACCGGGGAGCTGTTTTTT	CASSFQREKTGELFF
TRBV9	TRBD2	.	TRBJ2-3	TGTGCCAGCAGCGAAGGGGCTAGCGGGATCCCCTGGGGAGATACGCAGTATTTT	CASSEGASGIPWGDTQYF
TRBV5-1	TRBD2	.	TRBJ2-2	TGCGCCAGCGGGACTAGCAGGAACACCGGGGAGCTGTTTTTT	CASGTSRNTGELFF